Shown below are 15 T cell receptor beta chains from a single sample sequenced in a study of cytomegalovirus exposure and HLA in healthy donors. The PCR ran on 60 Vbeta and 13 Jbeta primers. TCRdb's table, derived via immunoSEQ multiplex PCR, lists solely in-frame clones and lacks some. The sample holds approximately 170,000 clones, around 75% seen once. Sequenced input: PBMCs. These receptors came from a male donor in good health and CMV-seronegative.

V and J are TRBV9 and TRBJ2-5; TRBD2 agrees at 12 bases. V trimming: 2 bases; J trimming: 4 bases; junction bases outside the gene matches: 6. The CDR3 contains 16 residues. From germline, CDR1 is SGDLS and CDR2 YYNGEE. CDR3 sequence: CASSVLAGGPGETQYF. As DNA, the CDR3 is TGTGCCAGCAGCGTTCTAGCGGGAGGGCCAGGAGAGACCCAGTACTTC.

In this sample, this clone turned up once. The V and J genes are TRBV7-9 and TRBJ1-1, with D tentatively TRBD1 (6 bases). The CDR3 sequence is 13 residues long. V lost 11 bases and J 6 bases, leaving 19 bases between the germline ends. CDR1 SEHNR and CDR2 FQNEAQ come from the germline V gene (reference sequence). The CDR3 loop is CALLARRGAEAFF. The DNA for the CDR3 is TGTGCCTTGCTCGCACGCAGGGGAGCTGAAGCTTTCTTT.

For the CDR3, the DNA is TGTGCCAGCAGCTTTTTTGGCGGTAATGAAAAACTGTTTTTT. It yields the protein CASSFFGGNEKLFF. The chain uses TRBV5-4 and TRBJ1-4, with D unresolved. V lost 2 bases, J lost 4 bases, and 9 bases lay in between. The CDR3 is 14 amino acids. From germline, CDR1 is SGHNT and CDR2 YYREEE (reference sequence).

This clone was picked up a small number of times. This CDR3 is also generated by other DNA sequences in the sample. The chain uses TRBV5-1 and TRBJ1-2, with D perhaps matching TRBD1 (5 bases). The V end was cut by 1 base, the J end by 3 bases, with 7 bases between. The germline V gene has CDR1 SGHRS and CDR2 YFSETQ. The CDR3 extends over 13 amino acids. CDR3 sequence reads: CASSLRGDYGYTF. In DNA form, the CDR3 reads TGCGCCAGCAGCTTGCGGGGGGACTATGGCTACACCTTC.

The V call is TRBV5-6, the J call TRBJ2-5; D may be TRBD2 (6 bases). The J call is in doubt because the DNA end fits TRBJ2-7 better. Germline V gives CDR1 SGHDT, CDR2 YYEEEE. The CDR3 covers 15 residues. The CDR3 loop reads CASSLGPGLTYEQYF. CDR3 DNA: TGTGCCAGCAGCTTGGGTCCAGGACTAACCTACGAGCAGTACTTC.

This chain uses TRBV4-3 with TRBJ2-2; possibly TRBD2 for D (6 bases). V was shortened by 1 base and J by 0 bases, with 15 bases between the two germline ends. The germline V gene encodes CDR1 LGHNA and CDR2 YSLEER. The CDR3 sequence is 18 residues long. The CDR3 nucleotides read TGCGCCAGCAGCCAAGGCTACGCCTCGGGGGCGAACACCGGGGAGCTGTTTTTT. Translation: CASSQGYASGANTGELFF.

This clone was detected a few times. The chain couples TRBV30 to TRBJ2-2; D possibly corresponds to TRBD1 (5 bases). The CDR3 consists of 14 residues. V was pared by 3 bases and J by 3 bases, with 11 bases between. Germline-derived CDR1 and CDR2 are GTSNPN and SVGIG (reference sequence). CDR3 amino acids: CAWRGQGYTGELFF. The CDR3 region has the DNA TGTGCCTGGAGGGGGCAGGGTTACACCGGGGAGCTGTTTTTT.

This clone occurred a few times. The sample has other DNA sequences that encode this CDR3 too. The chain couples TRBV7-3 to TRBJ2-3; D unresolved. This CDR3 comprises 14 residues. Trimming left V 7 bases short and J 5 bases short, with 16 bases between. Germline loops: CDR1 SGHTA, CDR2 FQGTGA. CDR3 in DNA: TGTGCCAGCAAAAGGAGTGGGTTTCAAGATACGCAGTATTTT. Residues: CASKRSGFQDTQYF. Full variable domain (outside the CDR3, taken from reference TRBV7-3 and TRBJ2-3): GAGVSQTPSNKVTEKGKYVELRCDPISGHTALYWYRQSLGQGPEFLIYFQGTGAADDSGLPNDRFFAVRPEGSVSTLKIQRTERGDSAVYLCASKRSGFQDTQYFGPGTRLTVL.

This clone was counted a few times. The chain has TRBV9 and TRBJ2-2; D is perhaps TRBD1 (6 bases). CDR1 and CDR2 from the germline V gene are SGDLS and YYNGEE. The CDR3 length is 16 residues. The V end lost 3 bases, the J end lost 2 bases, and 14 bases lay between the germline ends. The CDR3 DNA sequence: TGTGCCAGCAGCGCCATTGGGACAAGAAACACCGGGGAGCTGTTTTTT. The encoded protein is CASSAIGTRNTGELFF.

This clone was seen a single time. This rearrangement joins TRBV6-1 to TRBJ2-5; D possibly corresponds to TRBD1 (5 bases). CDR3 size: 15 residues. The V gene lost 9 bases and the J gene lost 1 base, with 18 bases spanning the gap. Germline loops: CDR1 MNHNS, CDR2 SASEGT. The CDR3 DNA is TGTGCCAGTAGCTGGACACGGAATTCCCAAGAGACCCAGTACTTC. The encoded protein is CASSWTRNSQETQYF.

CDR3 coding DNA: TGTGCCAGCTCACCCGGGACTAGCTGGAATGAGCAGTTCTTC. It is translated as CASSPGTSWNEQFF. The rearrangement links TRBV18 to TRBJ2-1; 9 bases fit TRBD2. Trimming at V came to 3 bases and at J to 7 bases, leaving 4 bases not matched to a gene. Per germline, CDR1 KGHSH and CDR2 LQKENI. This CDR3 has 14 amino acids.

The V call is TRBV7-2, the J call TRBJ1-5, with TRBD1 identical over 7 bases. This CDR3 spans 19 amino acids. Germline V gene lookup returns CDR1 SGHTA and CDR2 FQGNSA. The ends lost 0 bases at V and 0 bases at J; junction bases unmatched: 11. The CDR3 nucleotides read TGTGCCAGCAGCTTAGCTATGCGACAGGGCCTGTATAGCAATCAGCCCCAGCATTTT. Translated, it gives CASSLAMRQGLYSNQPQHF.

The chain joins TRBV6-5 to TRBJ1-2; D gene ambiguous. The germline V and J ends were trimmed by 0 bases and 5 bases, with 7 bases remaining between them. There are 13 residues in the CDR3. CDR1 is MNHEY and CDR2 is SVGAGI in the germline V gene. The CDR3 nucleotides read TGTGCCAGCAGTTACTCGCACAGATATGGCTACACCTTC. As protein: CASSYSHRYGYTF.

This chain connects TRBV7-9 to TRBJ2-5, with 7 bases aligning to TRBD1. The CDR3 runs 13 residues. In germline, CDR1 is SEHNR, CDR2 FQNEAQ (reference sequence). V was pared by 8 bases and J by 4 bases, with 7 bases of the junction left unmatched. In nucleotides, the CDR3 is TGTGCCAGCGTCATCCCAGGGGGAGAGACCCAGTACTTC. This translates into CASVIPGGETQYF. The variable domain in full, completed from reference TRBV7-9 and TRBJ2-5, reads DTGVSQNPRHKITKRGQNVTFRCDPISEHNRLYWYRQTLGQGPEFLTYFQNEAQLEKSRLLSDRFSAERPKGSFSTLEIQRTEQGDSAMYLCASVIPGGETQYFGPGTRLLVL.

The chain recombines TRBV28 with TRBJ1-3; possibly TRBD1 for D (6 bases). The CDR3 consists of 14 residues. The germline CDR1 and CDR2 sequences are MDHEN and SYDVKM. Trimming stripped 3 bases from V and 5 bases from J, with 11 bases between. The CDR3 spells CASSLVRGRNTIYF. The CDR3 DNA is TGTGCCAGCAGTTTGGTCAGGGGTCGAAACACCATATATTTT.